This is a list of T cell receptor beta chains from one sample in a study of technical replicates of blood from several donors. TCRdb's table, derived via immunoSEQ multiplex PCR, lists solely in-frame clones and lacks some. The profile shows under 65,000 clones, about 96% of them singletons. Input material: T cells isolated from PBMCs. The receptor set was obtained from a human donor in good health. CDR3s include the opening cysteine and the closing phenylalanine or tryptophan. Fields, in order: D gene, J gene, V gene, CDR3 protein. The D gene is left open where the match is weak.

TRBD2 TRBJ2-5 TRBV4-2 CASSQDIYFREGLETQYF
. TRBJ2-7 TRBV2 CASSESGKLYEQYF
TRBD2 TRBJ2-3 TRBV19 CASSPGLAGEVDTQYF
TRBD1 TRBJ1-2 TRBV2 CASRSTGDGYTF
TRBD1 TRBJ1-1 TRBV5-4 CASSTGDRVTEAFF
. TRBJ1-5 TRBV10-3 CAISDIVGREQPQHF
. TRBJ2-7 TRBV7-9 CASSSGGSYEQYF
. TRBJ1-1 TRBV6-6 CASSPGTGFTNTEAFF
TRBD2 TRBJ2-1 TRBV5-1 CASSPRTSGRYNEQFF
. TRBJ1-5 TRBV15 CATSRGLSNQPQHF
TRBD2 TRBJ2-3 TRBV19 CASSTLTSSDTQYF
. TRBJ1-2 TRBV30 CACTTAGYTF
TRBD1 TRBJ2-7 TRBV6-5 CASSLRDREIYEQYF
TRBD2 TRBJ2-5 TRBV13 CASSRPSGSDETQYF
. TRBJ1-2 TRBV9 CASSPITPLYGYTF
. TRBJ2-7 TRBV29-1 CSAFRGNEQYF
. TRBJ1-1 TRBV6-4 CASSETGERTEAFF
. TRBJ2-1 TRBV7-9 CASSLTADNEQFF
TRBD1 TRBJ2-7 TRBV2 CAGKATGFSSYEQYF
. TRBJ2-3 TRBV11-3 CASSLNQADTQYF
. TRBJ1-2 TRBV6-1 CASTLGGVSAGYTF
. TRBJ1-1 TRBV11-2 CASSFTETGTEAFF
. TRBJ1-4 TRBV19 CASSTIMGGVFEKLFF
. TRBJ2-7 TRBV5-4 CASSGGSGYEQYF
. TRBJ2-1 TRBV30 CACYRSYNEQFF
. TRBJ1-2 TRBV2 CASSEVNYGYTF
. TRBJ2-5 TRBV7-2 CASSFQGYQETQYF
. TRBJ1-1 TRBV19 CASSRLPGTEAFF
. TRBJ2-7 TRBV4-3 CASSQPGGADEQYF
TRBD1 TRBJ2-2 TRBV4-1 CASRQGTNTGELFF
. TRBJ1-3 TRBV15 CATSFQVGERNTIYF
TRBD1 TRBJ2-1 TRBV5-1 CASSWTGGPYNEQFF
TRBD1 TRBJ2-7 TRBV18 CASSPSRQGEYEQYF
TRBD1 TRBJ2-7 TRBV6-5 CASRTGLIYEQYF
TRBD1 TRBJ1-4 TRBV27 CASTLSQGANEKLFF
. TRBJ1-1 TRBV5-4 CASSLGGGTEAFF
TRBD1 TRBJ2-7 TRBV9 CASSVGQGFYEQYF
. TRBJ2-1 TRBV27 CASSLSRRAYRNEQFF
. TRBJ2-7 TRBV7-9 CASSLANSYEQYF
. TRBJ1-1 TRBV2 CASSDTGKANTEAFF
TRBD1 TRBJ1-1 TRBV10-3 CAIRPGQGGTEAFF
TRBD2 TRBJ2-1 TRBV6-4 CASSPGTNNEQFF
TRBD2 TRBJ2-5 TRBV10-3 CAISESGSGSGETQYF
. TRBJ1-1 TRBV6-5 CASSYSRRGNEAFF